The rows below give T cell receptor beta chains drawn from one sample of a study of patients and donors after allogeneic stem cell transplantation. TCRdb redid the calling of the RT-PCR reads with MiXCR, one entry per CDR3 protein. The table has about 89,000 distinct CDR3 sequences, roughly 50% seen once. The sample consisted of blood, either unsorted or a sorted T cell fraction (not recorded which). Receptor source: a human donor who was either an allogeneic HSCT recipient or a stem cell or donor lymphocyte infusion donor (not recorded which). It is not recorded whose cells these are; they may come from a transplant donor. The CDR3 runs from the conserved cysteine through the conserved F or W. A D gene is named only where the DNA matches it firmly. Only some rows state a clone size, as once, few, many or a class for expanded clones.

J: TRBJ1-5
size: once
V: TRBV12-3/TRBV12-4
D: TRBD1
DNA: TGTGCCAGCAGTCCCGAACAGGGGAGTCAGCCCCAGCATTTT
CDR3: CASSPEQGSQPQHF

J: TRBJ1-1
size: .
V: TRBV29-1
D: TRBD1
DNA: TGCAGCGCCGACAGGGGTTTCACTGAAGCTTTCTTT
CDR3: CSADRGFTEAFF

J: TRBJ1-2
size: .
V: TRBV29-1
D: .
DNA: TGCAGCGTTGACTTGCGGGGCTACACCTTC
CDR3: CSVDLRGYTF

J: TRBJ1-4
size: few
V: TRBV7-2
D: .
DNA: TGTGCCAGCAGCTTAGTTGTAGGAACAACTAATGAAAAACTGTTTTTT
CDR3: CASSLVVGTTNEKLFF

J: TRBJ1-5
size: few
V: TRBV20-1
D: TRBD1
DNA: TGCAGTGCTTACTATCCCGGGACAGGGAATGCGGGTCAGCCCCAGCATTTT
CDR3: CSAYYPGTGNAGQPQHF

J: TRBJ1-1
size: .
V: TRBV12-3/TRBV12-4
D: .
DNA: TGTGCCAGCAGTTTCTATCCGGCAGGGAGACTGAACACTGAAGCTTTCTTT
CDR3: CASSFYPAGRLNTEAFF

J: TRBJ2-7
size: .
V: TRBV5-6
D: .
DNA: TGTGCCAGCAGCTTGACAGGGTGGAGCTCCTACGAGCAGTACTTC
CDR3: CASSLTGWSSYEQYF

J: TRBJ2-7
size: .
V: TRBV28
D: TRBD2
DNA: TGTGCCAGCAGTTTATGGCGGACTAGCGGGAGGGCCGCCTACGAGCAGTACTTC
CDR3: CASSLWRTSGRAAYEQYF

J: TRBJ1-2
size: few
V: TRBV5-6
D: TRBD1
DNA: TGTGCCAGCAGCTTATTAAACCCCCGGGACAGGGTGTATGGCTACACCTTC
CDR3: CASSLLNPRDRVYGYTF

J: TRBJ1-6
size: .
V: TRBV12-3/TRBV12-4
D: .
DNA: TGTGCCAGCAGGCCCCAGGCCTTGGATTCACCCCTCCACTTT
CDR3: CASRPQALDSPLHF

J: TRBJ1-5
size: many
V: TRBV28
D: TRBD1
DNA: TGTGCCAGCAGCCCCACAGGGGACAATCAGCCCCAGCATTTT
CDR3: CASSPTGDNQPQHF

J: TRBJ1-3
size: .
V: TRBV4-3
D: .
DNA: TGCGCCAGCAGCCAAGAGGCAGGGTGGAATAGGCACACCATATATTTT
CDR3: CASSQEAGWNRHTIYF

J: TRBJ1-1
size: .
V: TRBV29-1
D: .
DNA: TGCAGCGTTGCGAGTTACGTTGACACTGAAGCTTTCTTT
CDR3: CSVASYVDTEAFF

J: TRBJ1-2
size: few
V: TRBV28
D: .
DNA: TGTGCCAGCAGTTTAATTTTCAGAACCTCTAACTATGGCTACACCTTC
CDR3: CASSLIFRTSNYGYTF

J: TRBJ1-2
size: .
V: TRBV27
D: .
DNA: TGTGCCAGCAGTTCCAGAAAACATGCTTATGGCTACACCTTC
CDR3: CASSSRKHAYGYTF

J: TRBJ1-1
size: .
V: TRBV4-3
D: .
DNA: TGCGCCAGCAGCCAAGATCGGGTATACACTGAAGCTTTCTTT
CDR3: CASSQDRVYTEAFF

J: TRBJ2-1
size: .
V: TRBV12-3/TRBV12-4
D: .
DNA: TGTGCCAGGGTCCCACTCCAGGGGTTAAAAAAAAATGAGCAGTTCTTC
CDR3: CARVPLQGLKKNEQFF

J: TRBJ1-6
size: .
V: TRBV7-6
D: .
DNA: TGTGCCAGCAGCTTAGAGATCGGGAGATCACCCCTCCACTTT
CDR3: CASSLEIGRSPLHF

J: TRBJ1-3
size: .
V: TRBV4-3
D: .
DNA: TGCGCCAGCAGCCAAGAAGGAGGATTTGGAAACACCATATATTTT
CDR3: CASSQEGGFGNTIYF

J: TRBJ2-5
size: .
V: TRBV14
D: .
DNA: TGTGCCAGCAGCCAAGGAATTGACAGCCCAGCGGTGGGGGAGACCCAGTACTTC
CDR3: CASSQGIDSPAVGETQYF

J: TRBJ1-1
size: .
V: TRBV6-5
D: .
DNA: TGTGCCAGCAGTAGGGACGGAATGAACACTGAAGCTTTCTTT
CDR3: CASSRDGMNTEAFF

J: TRBJ1-3
size: .
V: TRBV4-3
D: .
DNA: TGCGCCAGCAGCCAAGATTCCACAGTCGGAGCCTCTGGAAACACCATATATTTT
CDR3: CASSQDSTVGASGNTIYF

J: TRBJ1-3
size: .
V: TRBV6-5
D: .
DNA: TGTGCCAGCAGTTCCCAAGGTGGGCGCGGAAACACCATATATTTT
CDR3: CASSSQGGRGNTIYF

J: TRBJ1-2
size: once
V: TRBV4-3
D: .
DNA: TGCGCCAGCAGCCAAAATGGAGCCAGGAGGGGTGGCTACACCTTC
CDR3: CASSQNGARRGGYTF

J: TRBJ1-3
size: .
V: TRBV7-3
D: TRBD1
DNA: TGTGCCAGCATGAATGACAGGGGCTGGCTCTCTGGAAACACCATATATTTT
CDR3: CASMNDRGWLSGNTIYF

J: TRBJ2-5
size: .
V: TRBV4-2
D: .
DNA: TGTGCCAGCAGCCAAGAGGAGGGGGCATTCGAGACCCAGTACTTC
CDR3: CASSQEEGAFETQYF

J: TRBJ1-1
size: .
V: TRBV11-3
D: .
DNA: TGTGCCAGCAGCTTAGAGTCTAACACTGAAGCTTTCTTT
CDR3: CASSLESNTEAFF

J: TRBJ1-4
size: .
V: TRBV12-3/TRBV12-4
D: .
DNA: TGTGCCAGCCGGTCTTGGGGTGGGCAGGAAAAACTGTTTTTT
CDR3: CASRSWGGQEKLFF